This TCR beta chain was sequenced in a study of T cells after yellow fever vaccination. Findings and caveats of the study: Post-booster reappearance was seen for most primary-vaccination clones (roughly 96% CD4, around 90% CD8).

Concerning this clonotype: Its antigen is not known.

Each CDR3 protein gets one entry after TCRdb re-called the 5' RACE reads with MiXCR. The table lists 250,000 to 300,000 distinct CDR3 sequences, roughly 4.8% of them singletons. The CDR3 is 16 amino acids. With V trimmed by 0 bases and J by 3 bases, 2 bases remained unmatched. Germline assignment: CDR1 SGHNT and CDR2 YYREEE (reference sequence). The sample here was CD4+ T cells sorted from PBMCs, taken on the day of the yellow fever booster vaccination. The TCR originated in a man aged 18 to 35 who received the YFV17D yellow fever vaccine. The chain is built from TRBV5-4 and TRBJ2-3, with TRBD1 matching over 12 bases. In DNA, the CDR3 is TGTGCCAGCAGCTTGGGGGACAGGGGGCTGACAGATACGCAGTATTTT. Its protein product is CASSLGDRGLTDTQYF.